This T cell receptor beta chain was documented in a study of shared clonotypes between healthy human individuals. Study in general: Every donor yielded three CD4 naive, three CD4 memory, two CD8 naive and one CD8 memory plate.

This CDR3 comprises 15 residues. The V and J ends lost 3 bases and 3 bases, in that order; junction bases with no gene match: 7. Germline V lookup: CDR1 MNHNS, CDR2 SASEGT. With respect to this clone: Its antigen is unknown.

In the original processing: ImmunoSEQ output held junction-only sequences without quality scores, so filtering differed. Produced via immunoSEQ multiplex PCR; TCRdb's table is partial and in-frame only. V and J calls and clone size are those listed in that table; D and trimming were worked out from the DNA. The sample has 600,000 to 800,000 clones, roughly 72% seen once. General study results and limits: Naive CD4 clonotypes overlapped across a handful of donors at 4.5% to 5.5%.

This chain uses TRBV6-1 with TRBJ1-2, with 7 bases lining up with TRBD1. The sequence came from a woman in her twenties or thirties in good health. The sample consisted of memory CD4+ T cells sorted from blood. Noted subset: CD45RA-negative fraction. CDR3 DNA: TGTGCCAGCAGTGAGGGACAGTCCACCTACTATGGCTACACCTTC. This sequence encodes CASSEGQSTYYGYTF.